The clone carrying this T cell receptor (beta chain) was seen a handful of times. These data originate in a study of T cells in Graves' hyperthyroidism and ophthalmopathy. On the study more broadly: At the time of initial diagnosis and before any treatment, peripheral blood was collected.

Amplification of TCR beta CDR3 regions was performed using RNA transcripts as template. Primed by the HTBI set, a first-round RT-PCR was run on the TCR CDR3. TCRdb recomputed calls from the multiplex PCR reads with MiXCR, one row per CDR3 protein. The sample carries approximately 600,000 distinct CDR3 sequences, around 15% recorded once. Germline values: CDR1 SGHTA, CDR2 FQGNSA. The ends were cut back, 5 bases at V and 6 bases at J, with 17 bases in the middle. The CDR3 is made up of 15 amino acids. This chain joins TRBV7-2 and TRBJ2-4, with D unclear. The TCR originated in a woman aged 25 to 39 with Graves' hyperthyroidism. The sample comprised blood. CDR3 DNA: TGTGCCAGCAGCCCAGATCGAGTAAGGCTAAACATTCAGTACTTC. This encodes CASSPDRVRLNIQYF.